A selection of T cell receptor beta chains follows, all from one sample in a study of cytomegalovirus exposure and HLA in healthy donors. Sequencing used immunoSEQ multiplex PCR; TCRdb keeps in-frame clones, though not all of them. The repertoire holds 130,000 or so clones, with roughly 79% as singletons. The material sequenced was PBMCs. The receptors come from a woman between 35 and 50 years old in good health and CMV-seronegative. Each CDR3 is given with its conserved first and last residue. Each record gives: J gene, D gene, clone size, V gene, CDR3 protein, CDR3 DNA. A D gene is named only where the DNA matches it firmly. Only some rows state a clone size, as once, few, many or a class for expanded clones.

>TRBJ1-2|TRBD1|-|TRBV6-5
CASIPGQGRGYGYTF
TGTGCCAGCATTCCGGGACAGGGACGGGGCTATGGCTACACCTTC
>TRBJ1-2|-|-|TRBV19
CASSIALGHHNYGYTF
TGTGCCAGTAGTATTGCCCTGGGACACCATAACTATGGCTACACCTTC
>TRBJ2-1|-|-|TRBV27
CASSLSLGVRDEQFF
TGTGCCAGCAGTTTAAGTCTCGGCGTCCGGGATGAGCAGTTCTTC
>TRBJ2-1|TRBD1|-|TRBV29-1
CSVGRDRRYNEQFF
TGCAGCGTTGGGCGGGACAGGCGCTACAATGAGCAGTTCTTC
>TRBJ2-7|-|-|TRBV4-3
CASSQGGGGGYEQYF
TGCGCCAGCAGCCAAGGGGGGGGCGGCGGATACGAGCAGTACTTC
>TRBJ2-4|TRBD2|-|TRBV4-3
CASSQDPAGGGLAKNIQYF
TGCGCCAGCAGCCAAGATCCAGCGGGAGGCGGGCTAGCCAAAAACATTCAGTACTTC
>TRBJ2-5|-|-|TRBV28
CASSFSWGRAETQYF
TGTGCCAGCAGTTTCTCTTGGGGGCGGGCGGAGACCCAGTACTTC
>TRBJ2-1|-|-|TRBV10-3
CAISGPTNNEQFF
TGTGCCATCAGTGGCCCGACTAACAATGAGCAGTTCTTC
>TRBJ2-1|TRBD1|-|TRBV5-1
CASMTGTGGVSEQFF
TGCGCCAGCATGACCGGGACAGGGGGGGTGAGTGAGCAGTTCTTC
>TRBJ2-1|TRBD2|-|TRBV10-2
CASSKLAGQFF
TGCGCCAGCAGCAAACTAGCGGGGCAGTTCTTC
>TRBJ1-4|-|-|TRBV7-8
CASSPYRDGEKLFF
TGTGCCAGCAGCCCATACAGGGACGGTGAAAAACTGTTTTTT
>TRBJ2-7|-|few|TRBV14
CASSQVPRFYEQYF
TGTGCCAGCAGCCAAGTCCCCCGGTTCTACGAGCAGTACTTC
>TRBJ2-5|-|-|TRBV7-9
CASSLTPAGFETQYF
TGTGCCAGCAGCTTAACTCCCGCGGGATTCGAGACCCAGTACTTC
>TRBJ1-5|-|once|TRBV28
CASTLRGGNQPQHF
TGTGCCAGCACCTTACGCGGGGGCAATCAGCCCCAGCATTTT
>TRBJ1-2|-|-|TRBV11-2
CASSLETGYYGYTF
TGTGCCAGCAGCTTAGAGACAGGCTACTATGGCTACACCTTC
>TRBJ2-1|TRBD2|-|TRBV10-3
CAISEPQREGTLRGQFF
TGTGCCATCAGTGAGCCGCAGCGGGAGGGCACCCTAAGAGGGCAGTTCTTC
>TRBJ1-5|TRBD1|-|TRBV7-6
CASSFMTGDQPQHF
TGTGCCAGCAGCTTTATGACAGGGGATCAGCCCCAGCATTTT
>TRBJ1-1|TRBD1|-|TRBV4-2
CASSQETGSGGATEAFF
TGTGCCAGCAGCCAGGAGACAGGGAGTGGAGGGGCCACTGAAGCTTTCTTT
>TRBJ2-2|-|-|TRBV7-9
CASSLAGFDTGELFF
TGTGCCAGCAGCTTGGCCGGGTTCGACACCGGGGAGCTGTTTTTT
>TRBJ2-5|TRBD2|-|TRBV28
CASSTGAGGGRETQYF
TGTGCCAGCAGCACGGGAGCGGGAGGCGGTAGGGAGACCCAGTACTTC
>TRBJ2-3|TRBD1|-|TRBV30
CAWSYRGTDTQYF
TGTGCCTGGAGTTACAGGGGTACAGATACGCAGTATTTT
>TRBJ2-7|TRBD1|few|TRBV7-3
CASSFGQGYEQYF
TGTGCCAGCAGCTTCGGACAGGGTTACGAGCAGTACTTC
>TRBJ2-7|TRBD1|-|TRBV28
CASSAWTGSYEQYF
TGTGCCAGCAGTGCGTGGACAGGCTCCTACGAGCAGTACTTC
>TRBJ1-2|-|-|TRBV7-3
CASSLTASYGYTF
TGTGCCAGCAGTTTAACGGCATCCTATGGCTACACCTTC
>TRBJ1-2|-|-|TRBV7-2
CASSLAGRGSYGYTF
TGTGCCAGCAGCTTAGCTGGGAGAGGAAGCTATGGCTACACCTTC
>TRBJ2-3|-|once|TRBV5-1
CASSFNRGDYDTDTQYF
TGCGCCAGCAGCTTCAATAGGGGGGACTATGACACAGATACGCAGTATTTT
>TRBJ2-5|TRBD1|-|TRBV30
CAWSRMDRACEETQYF
TGTGCCTGGAGTCGAATGGACAGGGCCTGTGAAGAGACCCAGTACTTC
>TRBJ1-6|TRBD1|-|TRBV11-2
CAISDRESSPLHF
TGTGCCATCTCGGACAGGGAGTCTTCACCCCTCCACTTT
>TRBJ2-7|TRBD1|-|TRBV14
CASSSDRRESYEQYF
TGTGCCAGCAGCTCGGACAGGCGCGAATCCTACGAGCAGTACTTC
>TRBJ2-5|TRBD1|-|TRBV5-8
CASSLGTGGLVETQYF
TGTGCCAGCAGCTTGGGGACAGGGGGTCTGGTAGAGACCCAGTACTTC
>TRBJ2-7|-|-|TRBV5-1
CASSSPGHDYEQYF
TGCGCCAGCAGCTCCCCGGGACATGACTACGAGCAGTACTTC
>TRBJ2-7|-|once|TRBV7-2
CASSPTRGTYEQYF
TGTGCCAGCAGCCCAACAAGGGGGACCTACGAGCAGTACTTC
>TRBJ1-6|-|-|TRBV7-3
CASSSQGMENSPLHF
TGTGCCAGCAGCTCCCAGGGTATGGAGAATTCACCCCTCCACTTT
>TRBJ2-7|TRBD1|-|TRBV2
CASSEETGGEQYF
TGTGCCAGCAGTGAAGAGACAGGGGGGGAGCAGTACTTC
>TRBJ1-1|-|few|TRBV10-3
CAIRGQGSLTEAFF
TGTGCCATCAGGGGTCAGGGGTCCCTCACTGAAGCTTTCTTT
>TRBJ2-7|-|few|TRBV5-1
CASSFLDRRNYEQYF
TGCGCCAGCAGCTTCCTTGACAGACGAAACTACGAGCAGTACTTC
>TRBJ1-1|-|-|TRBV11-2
CASSLELVSDKAFF
TGTGCCAGCAGCTTAGAACTCGTCTCTGACAAGGCTTTCTTT
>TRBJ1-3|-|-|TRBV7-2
CASSLGPGLSGNTIYF
TGTGCCAGCAGCTTAGGGCCAGGTCTCTCTGGAAACACCATATATTTT
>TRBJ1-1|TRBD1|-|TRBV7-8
CASSPDRAEAFF
TGTGCCAGCAGCCCTGACAGGGCTGAAGCTTTCTTT
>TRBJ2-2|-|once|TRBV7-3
CASTNHMAGELFF
TGTGCCAGCACCAATCACATGGCCGGGGAGCTGTTTTTT
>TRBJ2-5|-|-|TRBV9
CASSASVGLQETQYF
TGTGCCAGCAGCGCTTCCGTTGGGCTTCAAGAGACCCAGTACTTC
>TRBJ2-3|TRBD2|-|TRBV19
CASSYSVLAGGPDTQYF
TGTGCCAGTAGCTATTCAGTTCTAGCGGGAGGGCCCGATACGCAGTATTTT